The rows below give T cell receptor beta chains drawn from one sample of a study of blood T cell repertoires in COVID-19. Profiling relied on immunoSEQ multiplex PCR, and the TCRdb table lists in-frame clones only, not all of them. The table lists about 170,000 clones, almost 85% of them singletons. The source material was peripheral blood. The receptors shown here come from a man in his forties who had recovered from COVID-19. The CDR3 runs from the conserved cysteine through the conserved F or W. D genes are given only for firm matches. Size is omitted from some rows. Given values are once, few, many or a class for expanded clones.

>TRBD1|.|TRBV10-3|TRBJ1-5
CAISGGTGVQPQHF
TGTGCCATCAGTGGAGGGACAGGGGTTCAGCCCCAGCATTTT
>TRBD1|.|TRBV7-2|TRBJ1-2
CASSFTGGDGYTF
TGTGCCAGCAGCTTCACAGGGGGGGATGGCTACACCTTC
>.|.|TRBV7-6|TRBJ2-7
CASSLGQGGVSYEQYF
TGTGCCAGCAGCTTAGGGCAGGGTGGAGTTTCCTACGAGCAGTACTTC
>.|.|TRBV19|TRBJ2-7
CASSSGAREQYF
TGTGCCAGTAGTAGCGGGGCTCGCGAGCAGTACTTC
>.|few|TRBV7-8|TRBJ1-6
CASSLVLQGSSPLHF
TGTGCCAGCAGCTTAGTTCTACAGGGAAGTTCACCCCTCCACTTT
>.|.|TRBV2|TRBJ2-7
CASSEARATRGYEQYF
TGTGCCAGCAGTGAAGCGCGGGCTACTCGGGGATACGAGCAGTACTTC
>.|.|TRBV2|TRBJ2-1
CASKLGLLNEQFF
TGTGCCAGCAAGTTGGGGCTCCTGAATGAGCAGTTCTTC
>.|.|TRBV5-1|TRBJ1-1
CASSLGAPVGTEAFF
TGCGCCAGCAGCTTGGGGGCCCCGGTTGGCACTGAAGCTTTCTTT
>.|.|TRBV29-1|TRBJ2-5
CSVRISEKGIATQYF
TGCAGCGTTAGGATTAGCGAGAAAGGGATAGCGACCCAGTACTTC
>.|.|TRBV7-9|TRBJ2-2
CASSIYSDPRGGELFF
TGTGCCAGCAGCATTTATTCAGACCCTCGGGGCGGGGAGCTGTTTTTT
>TRBD1|.|TRBV11-3|TRBJ2-7
CASSLDTGTGLEQYF
TGTGCCAGCAGCTTAGATACCGGGACAGGGCTTGAGCAGTACTTC
>.|.|TRBV5-4|TRBJ2-1
CASSSGWRGINEQFF
TGTGCCAGCAGCTCGGGATGGAGGGGAATCAATGAGCAGTTCTTC
>.|once|TRBV5-1|TRBJ2-5
CASSSSLLGGETQYF
TGCGCCAGCAGCTCCTCCCTACTAGGCGGCGAGACCCAGTACTTC
>TRBD2|.|TRBV6-2/TRBV6-3|TRBJ2-5
CASSRRTSGRLQETQYF
TGTGCCAGCAGCCGCCGGACTAGCGGGAGGCTCCAAGAGACCCAGTACTTC
>.|.|TRBV4-2|TRBJ1-3
CASSQGSSAGPGNTIYF
TGTGCCAGCAGCCAAGGATCCTCGGCGGGTCCTGGAAACACCATATATTTT
>TRBD1|.|TRBV29-1|TRBJ2-5
CSVEDIEGTGLETQYF
TGCAGCGTTGAAGATATCGAGGGGACAGGGCTTGAGACCCAGTACTTC
>TRBD1|.|TRBV29-1|TRBJ1-2
CSAPSTGAGGYTF
TGCAGCGCCCCTTCGACAGGGGCGGGTGGCTACACCTTC
>TRBD2|.|TRBV6-5|TRBJ2-7
CASSPPSGSYEQYF
TGTGCCAGCAGCCCACCTAGCGGGAGCTACGAGCAGTACTTC
>.|.|TRBV18|TRBJ2-7
CASSPGHASYEQYF
TGTGCCAGCTCACCGGGACACGCGTCCTACGAGCAGTACTTC
>TRBD1|.|TRBV11-2|TRBJ1-2
CASSQDRAEYGYTF
TGTGCCAGCAGCCAAGACAGGGCGGAATATGGCTACACCTTC
>TRBD1|.|TRBV5-4|TRBJ2-1
CASSLGQEVLYNEQFF
TGTGCCAGCAGCTTAGGACAGGAGGTCCTCTACAATGAGCAGTTCTTC
>.|once|TRBV10-3|TRBJ2-3
CAISERRFSQYF
TGTGCCATCAGTGAGCGGAGGTTCTCACAGTATTTT
>TRBD1|few|TRBV30|TRBJ1-1
CAWSVDRGAGFF
TGTGCCTGGAGTGTAGACAGGGGTGCTGGTTTCTTT
>.|.|TRBV24-1|TRBJ2-3
CATSEHMRDTQYF
TGTGCCACCAGTGAACACATGAGGGATACGCAGTATTTT
>TRBD1|once|TRBV6-1|TRBJ1-2
CASSVDREYGYTF
TGTGCCAGCAGTGTGGACAGGGAGTATGGCTACACCTTC
>.|.|TRBV6-5|TRBJ1-4
CASSPSGGNEKLFF
TGTGCCAGCAGTCCCTCAGGAGGAAATGAAAAACTGTTTTTT
>TRBD2|once|TRBV24-1|TRBJ2-1
CATSDPGLAYRNEQFF
TGTGCCACCAGTGACCCGGGACTAGCGTACAGAAATGAGCAGTTCTTC
>TRBD1|once|TRBV6-2/TRBV6-3|TRBJ1-1
CASSYERTGRQMNTEAFF
TGTGCCAGCAGTTACGAGCGGACAGGGAGGCAAATGAACACTGAAGCTTTCTTT
>TRBD2|.|TRBV9|TRBJ2-3
CASSLEIAGGPEADTQYF
TGTGCCAGCAGCTTGGAAATAGCGGGGGGGCCTGAGGCAGATACGCAGTATTTT
>TRBD1|.|TRBV5-1|TRBJ2-3
CASKPGTGFTDTQYF
TGCGCCAGCAAACCCGGGACAGGGTTCACAGATACGCAGTATTTT
>.|.|TRBV7-8|TRBJ1-5
CASSFSMDQPQHF
TGTGCCAGCAGCTTCTCTATGGATCAGCCCCAGCATTTT
>.|few|TRBV9|TRBJ1-3
CASGDYSGNTIYF
TGTGCCAGCGGAGACTACTCTGGAAACACCATATATTTT
>.|.|TRBV7-3|TRBJ2-1
CASSLSSYNEQFF
TGTGCCAGCAGCTTAAGTAGCTACAATGAGCAGTTCTTC
>TRBD2|.|TRBV7-2|TRBJ2-1
CASSLGLAGGPYEQFF
TGTGCCAGCAGCTTGGGACTAGCGGGAGGGCCGTATGAGCAGTTCTTC
>.|.|TRBV19|TRBJ2-6
CASTRVGANVLTF
TGTGCCAGTACGCGGGTTGGGGCCAACGTCCTGACTTTC
>TRBD1|.|TRBV6-5|TRBJ1-1
CASSYGGQGPTEAFF
TGTGCCAGCAGTTACGGGGGACAGGGACCCACTGAAGCTTTCTTT
>.|.|TRBV12-5|TRBJ2-3
CASGLVLKTDTQYF
TGTGCTAGTGGTTTGGTATTAAAAACAGATACGCAGTATTTT
>.|.|TRBV6-2/TRBV6-3|TRBJ2-2
CASSYSQGIGGELFF
TGTGCCAGCAGTTACTCGCAGGGGATTGGCGGGGAGCTGTTTTTT
>.|.|TRBV14|TRBJ2-2
CASSQGLSLVTGELFF
TGTGCCAGCAGCCAAGGACTCAGCTTAGTCACCGGGGAGCTGTTTTTT
>TRBD1|.|TRBV9|TRBJ1-4
CASSVEGTANEKLFF
TGTGCCAGCAGCGTAGAGGGGACAGCTAATGAAAAACTGTTTTTT
>.|once|TRBV10-3|TRBJ2-7
CAIGEDSYEQYF
TGTGCCATCGGGGAGGACTCCTACGAGCAGTACTTC
>.|.|TRBV12-3/TRBV12-4|TRBJ1-1
CASRLAGRTEAFF
TGTGCCAGCAGACTAGCAGGGAGGACTGAAGCTTTCTTT
>TRBD1|once|TRBV18|TRBJ2-7
CASSPRTGGYEQYF
TGTGCCAGCTCACCTCGGACAGGGGGCTACGAGCAGTACTTC
>TRBD1|many|TRBV18|TRBJ1-6
CASSPRDSPASPLHF
TGTGCCAGCTCACCCCGGGACAGCCCAGCTTCACCCCTCCACTTT
>.|.|TRBV9|TRBJ1-1
CASNVVMGSNTEAFF
TGTGCCAGCAACGTAGTGATGGGCAGTAACACTGAAGCTTTCTTT
>TRBD2|.|TRBV6-2/TRBV6-3|TRBJ2-7
CASSHQAGEDEQYF
TGTGCCAGCAGTCACCAAGCGGGGGAGGACGAGCAGTACTTC
>.|.|TRBV6-6|TRBJ2-5
CASNFETQYF
TGTGCCAGCAACTTTGAGACCCAGTACTTC
>.|.|TRBV7-2|TRBJ1-1
CASRPQTGMNTEAFF
TGTGCCAGCAGACCACAAACAGGGATGAACACTGAAGCTTTCTTT
>TRBD1|.|TRBV6-2/TRBV6-3|TRBJ2-3
CASSPGTGARDTQYF
TGTGCCAGCAGCCCCGGGACAGGGGCGAGAGATACGCAGTATTTT
>TRBD1|.|TRBV3-1/TRBV3-2|TRBJ1-6
CASSQGQGPVSLHF
TGTGCCAGCAGCCAGGGACAGGGGCCCGTTTCCCTCCACTTT
>.|.|TRBV13|TRBJ1-1
CASSPLTRGTEAFF
TGTGCCAGCAGCCCCCTTACTCGCGGCACTGAAGCTTTCTTT
>.|.|TRBV10-3|TRBJ1-2
CAISPDRPYGYTF
TGTGCCATCAGTCCCGACAGGCCATATGGCTACACCTTC
>.|.|TRBV20-1|TRBJ2-7
CSASSRSIYEQYF
TGCAGTGCTAGTAGCCGCTCAATCTACGAGCAGTACTTC
>.|.|TRBV14|TRBJ1-1
CASSQLLNTEAFF
TGTGCCAGCAGCCAACTCTTGAACACTGAAGCTTTCTTT
>.|.|TRBV7-6|TRBJ2-7
CASSQDRLNSYEQYF
TGTGCCAGCAGCCAGGATCGGCTTAACTCCTACGAGCAGTACTTC